A selection of T cell receptor beta chains follows, all from one sample in a study of blood T cell repertoires in COVID-19. TCRdb's copy holds only in-frame clones and misses some; the assay was immunoSEQ multiplex PCR. Among 210,000 or so clones listed, 65% to 85% were seen once. The sample comprised PBMCs or T cells enriched from blood (not recorded which). These receptors all come from a woman in her forties with acute COVID-19. The CDR3 runs from the conserved cysteine through the conserved F or W. D genes are given only for firm matches. Not every row has a clone size; where given, it reads once, few, many or a size class.

cdr3_aa cdr3_nt v_call clone_size j_call d_call
CASSWYSGSSYEQYF TGTGCCAGCAGCTGGTATAGCGGATCCTCCTACGAGCAGTACTTC TRBV11-3 - TRBJ2-7 -
CASSPDRGRYNEQFF TGTGCCAGCTCACCCGACAGGGGGCGGTACAATGAGCAGTTCTTC TRBV18 - TRBJ2-1 TRBD1
CSVGQPNTEAFF TGCAGCGTTGGACAACCGAACACTGAAGCTTTCTTT TRBV29-1 - TRBJ1-1 -
CASSSTGLDTQYF TGTGCCAGCAGTTCGACAGGGCTAGATACGCAGTATTTT TRBV28 - TRBJ2-3 TRBD1
CASSESRDRSTGELFF TGCGCCAGCAGTGAGTCCCGGGACAGGTCCACCGGGGAGCTGTTTTTT TRBV10-2 - TRBJ2-2 TRBD1
CASSPGQGQGNTIYF TGTGCCAGCTCACCGGGACAGGGGCAAGGAAACACCATATATTTT TRBV18 - TRBJ1-3 TRBD1
CASRVNPHLPRYNEQFF TGTGCAAGTCGCGTCAACCCGCACCTACCGCGGTACAATGAGCAGTTCTTC TRBV12-2 - TRBJ2-1 -
CASSPAGVRGNEQFF TGTGCCAGCAGCCCCGCGGGGGTCCGGGGCAATGAGCAGTTCTTC TRBV7-9 many TRBJ2-1 TRBD2
CASSEVGEQPQHF TGTGCCAGCAGCGAAGTAGGGGAACAGCCCCAGCATTTT TRBV7-9 - TRBJ1-5 -
CASSRGGARVETQYF TGCGCCAGCAGCCGCGGGGGGGCGAGGGTAGAGACCCAGTACTTC TRBV5-1 - TRBJ2-5 TRBD2
CAWSTEGASPLHF TGTGCCTGGAGTACTGAGGGAGCCTCACCCCTCCACTTT TRBV30 once TRBJ1-6 -
CASRVARAYEQYF TGTGCCAGCAGGGTGGCCAGGGCCTACGAGCAGTACTTC TRBV6-5 - TRBJ2-7 -
CASSLSGYEQYF TGTGCCAGCAGCTTATCCGGCTACGAGCAGTACTTC TRBV7-9 - TRBJ2-7 -
CASSLSRGYTEAFF TGTGCCAGCAGTTTGTCAAGGGGATACACTGAAGCTTTCTTT TRBV27 few TRBJ1-1 -
CASSSLAGRTDTQYF TGTGCCAGCAGCTCGTTAGCGGGGCGCACAGATACGCAGTATTTT TRBV7-3 - TRBJ2-3 TRBD2